These 22 T cell receptor beta chains originate from one sample sequenced in a study of TIL therapy for anti-PD-1-resistant metastatic lung cancer. Documented time point: pre-treatment sample, taken before nivolumab and TIL therapy. Most excised metastases sampled were pleural nodules or supraclavicular lymph nodes. The immunoSEQ assay was v3. Here immunoSEQ multiplex PCR was the method, and the copy in TCRdb shows in-frame clones only, minus some. Of around 26,000 clones in the sample, roughly 63% are singletons; the top ten hold roughly 15%. The sequencing here drew on tumor tissue, taken at baseline. The receptor source for this set is a woman between 30 and 80 years old with non-small cell lung cancer.

This clone has more than one count but fewer than ten. J is TRBJ2-1 and V is TRBV6-1; no clear D gene. Deletions cut 3 bases from V and 6 bases from J, with 3 bases between. This CDR3 has 11 amino acids. CDR1 MNHNS and CDR2 SASEGT come from the germline V gene. CDR3 in DNA: TGTGCCAGCAGTGAGGTCAATGAGCAGTTCTTC. Its protein is CASSEVNEQFF.

This clone has just a few counts. This chain links TRBV19 with TRBJ1-2; weak D call: TRBD1 (5 bases). The length of the CDR3 is 15 residues. Per germline, CDR1 LNHDA and CDR2 SQIVND (reference sequence). V was pared by 5 bases and J by 4 bases, with 17 bases between. The CDR3 protein is CASSPPGLGGYGYTF. The CDR3 nucleotides are TGTGCCAGTAGTCCCCCGGGACTCGGGGGCTATGGCTACACCTTC.

V gene TRBV29-1 combines with J gene TRBJ2-2; the D gene could be TRBD1 or TRBD2 (5 bases each). V was pared by 3 bases and J by 2 bases, with 13 bases between. CDR1 is SQVTM, CDR2 ANQGSEA, per germline. The CDR3 sequence is 15 residues long. The CDR3: CSVETGDANTGELFF. Written as DNA, the CDR3 is TGCAGCGTTGAGACCGGGGACGCTAACACCGGGGAGCTGTTTTTT.

The J gene is TRBJ2-1, the V gene TRBV2; TRBD2 agrees at 14 bases. Germline loops: CDR1 SNHLY, CDR2 FYNNEI. The CDR3 is 15 residues long. The V and J ends lost 7 bases and 3 bases, in that order; junction bases with no gene match: 2. CDR3 in amino acids: CASMGTSGSYNEQFF. The CDR3 DNA reads TGTGCCAGCATGGGGACTAGCGGGAGCTACAATGAGCAGTTCTTC.

The chain uses TRBV7-8 and TRBJ2-1; D is possibly TRBD2 (6 bases). This CDR3 is 13 amino acids long. The germline V gene has CDR1 SGHVS and CDR2 FQNEAQ. V was pared by 2 bases and J by 7 bases, with 9 bases between. The CDR3 DNA is TGTGCCAGCAGCTTACCTGCGGGAAATGAGCAGTTCTTC. It is translated as CASSLPAGNEQFF.

This chain's CDR3 is CASSFGDKGYGYTF. The CDR3 bases are TGTGCCAGCAGCTTCGGGGACAAGGGATATGGCTACACCTTC. The chain is built from TRBV11-1 and TRBJ1-2, with a weak D call TRBD1 (6 bases). The CDR3 has 14 residues. Trimming removed 3 bases from V and 5 bases from J, with 13 bases in between. Germline V gene sequence: CDR1 SGHAT, CDR2 FQDESV (reference sequence).

The rearrangement joins TRBV19 to TRBJ1-4; tentatively, D is TRBD1 (5 bases). In germline, CDR1 is LNHDA, CDR2 SQIVND (reference sequence). V was shortened by 5 bases and J by 7 bases, with 14 bases between the two germline ends. The CDR3 loop spans 14 amino acids. This CDR3 reads CASSPPTASEKLFF. The CDR3, as DNA: TGTGCCAGTAGTCCGCCGACAGCGAGTGAAAAACTGTTTTTT.

The rearrangement uses TRBV10-3 and TRBJ1-1, with a tentative D call TRBD1 (6 bases). Germline V gene data show CDR1 as ENHRY and CDR2 as SYGVKD. V was trimmed by 6 bases and J by 1 base, leaving 9 bases between them. This CDR3 is built from 13 residues. The CDR3 sequence: CAISPTGNTEAFF. In DNA, the CDR3 is TGTGCCATCAGCCCGACAGGGAACACTGAAGCTTTCTTT.

This chain connects TRBV15 to TRBJ2-5; 8 bases are shared with TRBD2. Germline-derived CDR1 and CDR2 are LNHNV and YYDKDF (reference sequence). The CDR3 covers 16 residues. After removal of 3 bases from V and 5 bases from J, the junction contained 11 bases not matched to a gene. Here the CDR3 DNA reads TGTGCCACCAGCAGGGAGCCGGGAGGGCCGGGGGAGACCCAGTACTTC. It yields the protein CATSREPGGPGETQYF.

The CDR3 nucleotides are TGTGCCAGCAGTTTGGGGGCGATGGGGGGCTATGGCTACACCTTC. Its protein product is CASSLGAMGGYGYTF. This chain joins TRBV27 and TRBJ1-2; D possibly corresponds to TRBD1 (6 bases). V lost 3 bases to trimming and J lost 4 bases, with 15 bases between them. Looked up from germline, CDR1 is MNHEY and CDR2 is SMNVEV (reference sequence). The CDR3 loop spans 15 amino acids.

The V gene is TRBV5-6, the J gene TRBJ2-1; TRBD2 aligns across 8 bases. V shed 2 bases, J shed 4 bases, and the junction held 11 bases outside the gene matches. In germline, CDR1 is SGHDT, CDR2 YYEEEE. This CDR3 contains 17 residues. The CDR3, as DNA: TGTGCCAGCAGCTTAACTGGGCTAGCGGGTTCTTACAATGAGCAGTTCTTC. It translates to CASSLTGLAGSYNEQFF.

By sample fraction, this clone is medium-sized. The chain is built from TRBV7-6 and TRBJ1-1, with 7 bases that match TRBD1. The germline gives CDR1 SGHVS, CDR2 FNYEAQ. The CDR3 totals 17 residues. The ends lost 3 bases at V and 5 bases at J; junction bases unmatched: 15. The CDR3 reads CASSLQPETGMGTEAFF. CDR3 coding DNA: TGTGCCAGCAGCTTGCAACCAGAGACAGGGATGGGGACTGAAGCTTTCTTT.

The chain couples TRBV7-8 to TRBJ2-3; D is unresolved. CDR1 is SGHVS, CDR2 FQNEAQ, per germline. V gave up 3 bases and J gave up 5 bases, with 12 bases separating them. The CDR3 consists of 14 residues. The CDR3 is CASSLRPPGDTQYF. CDR3 coding DNA: TGTGCCAGCAGCTTGAGGCCCCCGGGAGATACGCAGTATTTT.

The chain joins TRBV15 to TRBJ1-1, with D tentatively TRBD1 (5 bases). Germline CDR1 is LNHNV and CDR2 is YYDKDF (reference sequence). The CDR3 totals 18 residues. The V end lost 0 bases, the J end lost 5 bases, and 22 bases lay between the germline ends. CDR3 DNA: TGTGCCACCAGCAGAGATGGGGGATTTGCGGGAGAGAGGACTGAAGCTTTCTTT. Translated, it gives CATSRDGGFAGERTEAFF. Together with reference TRBV15 and TRBJ1-1, the CDR3 gives the full variable domain: DAMVIQNPRYQVTQFGKPVTLSCSQTLNHNVMYWYQQKSSQAPKLLFHYYDKDFNNEADTPDNFQSRRPNTSFCFLDIRSPGLGDTAMYLCATSRDGGFAGERTEAFFGQGTRLTVV.

This clone was counted at least ten times. This rearrangement joins TRBV6-1 to TRBJ1-2; D may be TRBD1 (6 bases). Germline V gene sequence: CDR1 MNHNS, CDR2 SASEGT. The V end lost 5 bases, the J end lost 4 bases, and 17 bases lay between the germline ends. The CDR3 spans 15 residues. The CDR3 reads CASSSIEQGFYGYTF. CDR3 sequence (DNA): TGTGCCAGCAGTTCCATCGAACAGGGATTCTATGGCTACACCTTC.

The J gene is TRBJ2-3, the V gene TRBV7-7; D ambiguous. This CDR3 contains 16 residues. The germline V and J ends were trimmed by 5 bases and 0 bases, with 15 bases remaining between them. Germline V gene data show CDR1 as SSHAT and CDR2 as FNYEAQ (reference sequence). The CDR3 DNA reads TGTGCCAGCAGCCCCAGCGCCTCCCGGAGCACAGATACGCAGTATTTT. This encodes CASSPSASRSTDTQYF.

This chain uses TRBV27 with TRBJ2-3, with 13 bases fitting TRBD2. The V segment lost 0 bases and the J segment 6 bases; nucleotides outside the gene matches: 3. Germline V gives CDR1 MNHEY, CDR2 SMNVEV (reference sequence). The CDR3 spans 16 residues. Here the CDR3 DNA reads TGTGCCAGCAGTTTATCACTAGCGGGGGGGTTGGATACGCAGTATTTT. Its translation is CASSLSLAGGLDTQYF.

The V gene is TRBV19, the J gene TRBJ1-4; D is unclear. In germline, CDR1 is LNHDA, CDR2 SQIVND (reference sequence). The CDR3 totals 11 residues. V dropped 3 bases and J dropped 7 bases, with 3 bases sitting between them. The CDR3 reads CASSIFEKLFF. The CDR3 nucleotides read TGTGCCAGTAGTATTTTTGAAAAACTGTTTTTT.

The rearrangement uses TRBV19 and TRBJ2-5; D uncertain. Looked up from germline, CDR1 is LNHDA and CDR2 is SQIVND (reference sequence). The CDR3 consists of 13 residues. The V end was cut by 6 bases, the J end by 0 bases, with 8 bases between. The CDR3 nucleotides read TGTGCCAGTAGCCCTGGGAACCAAGAGACCCAGTACTTC. Translation gives CASSPGNQETQYF.

The chain employs TRBV7-9 and TRBJ2-5; 7 bases align to TRBD2. The germline V gene encodes CDR1 SEHNR and CDR2 FQNEAQ (reference sequence). The J segment lost 5 bases and the V segment lost 0 bases, leaving 9 bases of the junction unmatched. The CDR3 runs 16 residues. The CDR3 is CASSLAPGRGGETQYF. DNA for the CDR3: TGTGCCAGCAGCTTAGCCCCAGGGAGGGGCGGTGAGACCCAGTACTTC.

The chain recombines TRBV5-4 with TRBJ2-2; D is perhaps TRBD1 (5 bases). This CDR3 has 15 residues. V was shortened by 0 bases and J by 3 bases, with 9 bases between the two germline ends. Germline loops: CDR1 SGHNT, CDR2 YYREEE (reference sequence). The DNA for the CDR3 is TGTGCCAGCAGCTTGGCCGTAGGGGACACCGGGGAGCTGTTTTTT. Encoded protein: CASSLAVGDTGELFF.

V gene TRBV5-8 combines with J gene TRBJ2-3; D unresolved. CDR3 length: 17 residues. Between the trimmed V and J ends, which lost 4 bases and 0 bases, there was a span of 18 bases. Per germline, CDR1 SGHTS and CDR2 YDEGEE. The CDR3 sequence is CASSNDMGSTSTDTQYF. The CDR3 DNA is TGTGCCAGCAGCAACGACATGGGTTCAACTAGCACAGATACGCAGTATTTT.